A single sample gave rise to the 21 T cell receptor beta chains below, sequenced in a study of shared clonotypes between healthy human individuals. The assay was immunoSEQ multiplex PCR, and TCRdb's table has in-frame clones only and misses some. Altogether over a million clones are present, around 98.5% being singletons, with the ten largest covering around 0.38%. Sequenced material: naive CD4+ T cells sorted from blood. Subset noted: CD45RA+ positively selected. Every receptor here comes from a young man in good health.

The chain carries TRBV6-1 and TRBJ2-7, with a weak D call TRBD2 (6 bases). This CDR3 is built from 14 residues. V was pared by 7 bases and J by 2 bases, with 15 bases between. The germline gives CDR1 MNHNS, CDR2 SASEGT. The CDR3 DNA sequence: TGTGCCAGCATCCAAACAGGAGGGCCCTACGAGCAGTACTTC. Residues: CASIQTGGPYEQYF.

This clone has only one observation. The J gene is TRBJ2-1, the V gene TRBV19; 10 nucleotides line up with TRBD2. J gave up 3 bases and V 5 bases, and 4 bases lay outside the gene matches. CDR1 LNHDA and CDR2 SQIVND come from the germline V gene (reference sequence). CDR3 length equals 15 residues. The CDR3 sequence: CASSSSGRFYNEQFF. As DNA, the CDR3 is TGTGCCAGTAGTTCTAGCGGGAGATTCTACAATGAGCAGTTCTTC.

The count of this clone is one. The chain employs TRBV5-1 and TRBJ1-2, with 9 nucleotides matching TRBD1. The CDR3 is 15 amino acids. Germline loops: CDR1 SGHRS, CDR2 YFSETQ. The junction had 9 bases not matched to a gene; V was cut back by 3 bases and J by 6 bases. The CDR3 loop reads CASSSRTGAKDGYTF. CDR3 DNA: TGCGCCAGCAGCTCCCGGACAGGGGCAAAGGATGGCTACACCTTC. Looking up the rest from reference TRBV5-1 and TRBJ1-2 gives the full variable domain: KAGVTQTPRYLIKTRGQQVTLSCSPISGHRSVSWYQQTPGQGLQFLFEYFSETQRNKGNFPGRFSGRQFSNSRSEMNVSTLELGDSALYLCASSSRTGAKDGYTFGSGTRLTVV.

The CDR3 coding sequence is TGTGCCAGCAGTGAGATAGACAGGAAAGCTTTCTTT. Translating gives CASSEIDRKAFF. This chain uses TRBV6-1 with TRBJ1-1; possibly TRBD1 for D (6 bases). This CDR3 is 12 amino acids long. Trimming shortened V by 3 bases and J by 9 bases, and 11 bases separated the two germline ends. Germline lookup yields CDR1 MNHNS and CDR2 SASEGT.

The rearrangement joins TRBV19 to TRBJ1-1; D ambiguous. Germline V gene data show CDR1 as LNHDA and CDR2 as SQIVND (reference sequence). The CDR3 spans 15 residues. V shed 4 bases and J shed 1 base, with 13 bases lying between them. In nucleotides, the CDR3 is TGTGCCAGTAGTAAGACGGCCCAACCGAACACTGAAGCTTTCTTT. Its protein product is CASSKTAQPNTEAFF.

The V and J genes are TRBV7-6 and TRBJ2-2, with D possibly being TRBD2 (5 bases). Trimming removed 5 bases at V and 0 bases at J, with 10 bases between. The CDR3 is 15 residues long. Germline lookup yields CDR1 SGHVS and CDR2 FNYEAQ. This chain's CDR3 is CASSRLTTNTGELFF. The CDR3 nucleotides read TGTGCCAGCAGCCGACTGACTACGAACACCGGGGAGCTGTTTTTT.

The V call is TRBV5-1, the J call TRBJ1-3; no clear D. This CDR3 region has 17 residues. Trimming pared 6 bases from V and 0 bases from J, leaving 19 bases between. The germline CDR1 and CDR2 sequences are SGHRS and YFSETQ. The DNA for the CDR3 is TGCGCCAGCACCCAAGGCGGGTTGGGATTCTCTGGAAACACCATATATTTT. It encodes CASTQGGLGFSGNTIYF. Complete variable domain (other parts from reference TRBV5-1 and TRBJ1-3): KAGVTQTPRYLIKTRGQQVTLSCSPISGHRSVSWYQQTPGQGLQFLFEYFSETQRNKGNFPGRFSGRQFSNSRSEMNVSTLELGDSALYLCASTQGGLGFSGNTIYFGEGSWLTVV.

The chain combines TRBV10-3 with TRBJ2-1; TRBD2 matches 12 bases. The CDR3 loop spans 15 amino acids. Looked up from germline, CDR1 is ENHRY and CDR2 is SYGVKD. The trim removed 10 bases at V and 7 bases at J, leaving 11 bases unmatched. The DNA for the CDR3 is TGTGCCAGTAAATCTAGCGGGAGGGCCTGGAATGAGCAGTTCTTC. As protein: CASKSSGRAWNEQFF.

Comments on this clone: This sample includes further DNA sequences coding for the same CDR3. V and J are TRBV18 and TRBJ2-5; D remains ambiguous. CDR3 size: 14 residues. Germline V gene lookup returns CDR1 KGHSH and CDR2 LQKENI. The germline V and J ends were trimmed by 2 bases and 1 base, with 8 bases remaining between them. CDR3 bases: TGTGCCAGCTCACCAGGGCTCGGCCAAGAGACCCAGTACTTC. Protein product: CASSPGLGQETQYF.

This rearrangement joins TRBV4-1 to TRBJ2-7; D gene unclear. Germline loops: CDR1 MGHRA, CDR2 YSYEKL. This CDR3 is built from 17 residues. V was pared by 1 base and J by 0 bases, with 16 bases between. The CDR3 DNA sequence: TGCGCCAGCAGCCAAGGGGTTTCTGGGTCAAGCTCCTACGAGCAGTACTTC. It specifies CASSQGVSGSSSYEQYF.

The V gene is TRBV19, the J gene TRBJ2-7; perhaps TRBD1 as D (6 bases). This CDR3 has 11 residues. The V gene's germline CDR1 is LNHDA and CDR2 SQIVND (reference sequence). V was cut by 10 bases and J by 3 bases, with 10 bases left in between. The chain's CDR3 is CATRRGYEQYF. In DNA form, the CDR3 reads TGTGCCACCCGCAGGGGCTACGAGCAGTACTTC.

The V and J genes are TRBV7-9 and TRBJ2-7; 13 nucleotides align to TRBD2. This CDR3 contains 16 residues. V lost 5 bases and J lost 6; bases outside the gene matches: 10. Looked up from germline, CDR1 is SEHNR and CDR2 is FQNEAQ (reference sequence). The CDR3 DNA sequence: TGTGCCAGCAGCCCAGGACTAGCGGGAGCGCCGGGCGAGCAGTACTTC. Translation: CASSPGLAGAPGEQYF.

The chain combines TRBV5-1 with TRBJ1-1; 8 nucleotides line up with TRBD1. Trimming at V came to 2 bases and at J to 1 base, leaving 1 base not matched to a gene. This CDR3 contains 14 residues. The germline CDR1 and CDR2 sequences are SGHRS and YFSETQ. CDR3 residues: CASSFDRGNTEAFF. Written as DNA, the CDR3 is TGCGCCAGCAGCTTCGACAGGGGGAACACTGAAGCTTTCTTT.

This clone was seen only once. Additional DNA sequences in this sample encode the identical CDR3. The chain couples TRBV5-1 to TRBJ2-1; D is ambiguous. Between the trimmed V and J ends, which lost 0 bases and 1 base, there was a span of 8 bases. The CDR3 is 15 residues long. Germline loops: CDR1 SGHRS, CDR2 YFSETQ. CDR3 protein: CASSLGGNSYNEQFF. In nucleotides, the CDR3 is TGCGCCAGCAGCTTGGGGGGAAATTCCTACAATGAGCAGTTCTTC.

CDR3 coding DNA: TGTGCTAGTGGTTTGAGGGCGGGAGATGTTAATGAGCAGTTCTTC. This gives the protein CASGLRAGDVNEQFF. The gene calls are TRBV12-5 and TRBJ2-1; 7 nucleotides agree with TRBD2. The V gene end was trimmed by 2 bases and the J gene end by 7 bases; junction bases not matched to a gene: 8. CDR3 length equals 15 residues. The V gene's germline CDR1 is LGHNT and CDR2 FRNRAP. The full variable domain, with the rest looked up from reference TRBV12-5 and TRBJ2-1, is DARVTQTPRHKVTEMGQEVTMRCQPILGHNTVFWYRQTMMQGLELLAYFRNRAPLDDSGMPKDRFSAEMPDATLATLKIQPSEPRDSAVYFCASGLRAGDVNEQFFGPGTRLTVL.

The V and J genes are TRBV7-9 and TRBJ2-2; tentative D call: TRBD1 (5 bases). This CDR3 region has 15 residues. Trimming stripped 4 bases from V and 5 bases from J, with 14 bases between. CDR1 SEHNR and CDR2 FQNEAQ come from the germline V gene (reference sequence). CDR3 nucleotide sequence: TGTGCCAGCAGCTCCAACAATCAGGGTACCGGGGAGCTGTTTTTT. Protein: CASSSNNQGTGELFF. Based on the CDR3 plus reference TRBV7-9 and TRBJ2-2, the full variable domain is DTGVSQNPRHKITKRGQNVTFRCDPISEHNRLYWYRQTLGQGPEFLTYFQNEAQLEKSRLLSDRFSAERPKGSFSTLEIQRTEQGDSAMYLCASSSNNQGTGELFFGEGSRLTVL.

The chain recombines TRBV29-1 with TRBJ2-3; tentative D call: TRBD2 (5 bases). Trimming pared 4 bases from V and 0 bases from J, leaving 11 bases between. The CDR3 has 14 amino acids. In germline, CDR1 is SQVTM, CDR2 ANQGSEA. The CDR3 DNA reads TGCAGCGTTGTCGGGGAATCTAGCACAGATACGCAGTATTTT. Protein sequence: CSVVGESSTDTQYF.

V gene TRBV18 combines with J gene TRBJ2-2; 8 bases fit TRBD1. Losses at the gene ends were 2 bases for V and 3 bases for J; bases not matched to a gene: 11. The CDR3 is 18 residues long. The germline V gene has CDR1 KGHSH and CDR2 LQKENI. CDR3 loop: CASSPRSTGGLDTGELFF. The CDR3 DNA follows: TGTGCCAGCTCACCAAGATCAACAGGGGGACTCGACACCGGGGAGCTGTTTTTT.

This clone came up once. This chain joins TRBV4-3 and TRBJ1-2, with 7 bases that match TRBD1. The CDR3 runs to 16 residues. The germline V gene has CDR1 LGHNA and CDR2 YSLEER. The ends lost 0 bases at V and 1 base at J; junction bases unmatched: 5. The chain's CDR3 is CASSQDRDRHNYGYTF. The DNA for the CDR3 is TGCGCCAGCAGCCAAGACCGGGACAGACATAACTATGGCTACACCTTC.

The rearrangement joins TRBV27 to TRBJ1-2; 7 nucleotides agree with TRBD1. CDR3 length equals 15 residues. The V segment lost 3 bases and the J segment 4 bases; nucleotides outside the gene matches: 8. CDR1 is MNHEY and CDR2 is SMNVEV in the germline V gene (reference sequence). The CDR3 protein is CASSFRGHDGYGYTF. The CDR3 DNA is TGTGCCAGCAGTTTTAGGGGGCATGATGGCTATGGCTACACCTTC.

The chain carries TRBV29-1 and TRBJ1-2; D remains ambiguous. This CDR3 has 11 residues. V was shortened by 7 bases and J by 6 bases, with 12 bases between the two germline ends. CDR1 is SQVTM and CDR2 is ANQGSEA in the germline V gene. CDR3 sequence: CSGRQGHGYTF. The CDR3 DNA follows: TGCAGCGGGAGGCAAGGGCATGGCTACACCTTC.